This T cell receptor (beta chain) was identified in a study of CD8 T cells in Susac syndrome (dated by TCRdb to the late 2010s). A note on the overall study: Among the Susac syndrome patients who were sequenced, clinically active disease was present in six and clinical remission was observed in roughly 8. At the time of blood withdrawal, Susac syndrome patients were either therapy-naive, taking corticosteroids (with some also receiving IVIg), or on IVIg alone. The study used repertoire sequencing to test whether antigen drove CD8+ T cell activation and differentiation in Susac syndrome. The study compared CD8+ T cell repertoire clonality among 12 healthy donors, approximately 14 Susac syndrome patients and roughly 15 multiple sclerosis patients.

RNA was extracted with the RNeasy kit and about 0.5 to 1 ug was reverse transcribed using random hexamers. The immunoSEQ multiplex PCR assay, covering 54 Vbeta and 13 Jbeta segments, was used to amplify TCR beta CDR3 regions. Bias from PCR amplification was corrected by using a synthetic template baseline for primer optimization and for computational correction. As for the original processing: Reads were annotated to V, D and J genes per IMGT and analyzed with immunoSEQ Analyzer, keeping only productive sequences. Clonality was computed as one minus Shannon entropy normalized by log2 of the number of productive unique sequences. For each patient and control, public and private clones were evaluated within the 100 most prevalent clones. Susac-specific clones were defined as absent from healthy and MS cohorts, around 1,000 published viral clones and other ImmuneACCESS disease sequences. TCRdb applied fastp at Q25 and MiXCR to the public reads, then kept only in-frame beta chains. Every CDR3 protein is listed once, alongside the most common genes and DNA of its rows. TCRdb's processing, not the authors', yielded these V and J calls. The sample data list about 120,000 distinct CDR3 sequences, and 85% to 95% of these were observed just once. About 0.28% of the sample is in the top ten clones.

In the case of this clonotype: There is no known antigen for this receptor. Per-base quality was not reported, and no clone a single base away is much larger than it.

Taken from the germline V gene (reference sequence), the CDR1 and CDR2 loops are SEHNR and FQNEAQ. There are 15 amino acids in the CDR3, from cysteine to phenylalanine inclusive. The kept DNA is CDR3 alone, 45 bases in frame from the first base. V lost 2 bases and J lost 7 bases, and the count of bases not matched to a germline gene is 5. High-throughput TCR beta sequencing profiled peripheral blood CD8+ and CD4+ T cells from healthy donors, Susac syndrome patients and multiple sclerosis patients. The Susac syndrome patients fulfilled recently defined diagnostic criteria for definite or probable disease. Bulk CD8+ and CD4+ T cells were purified magnetically by negative isolation, whereas CD8+ TEMRA cells were enriched by FACS. Blood was drawn into EDTA tubes, processed within 24 hours, and PBMCs were isolated by density gradient centrifugation. PBMCs destined for TCR sequencing were cryopreserved in liquid nitrogen and later thawed in a 37 °C water bath. The sorted or isolated CD4+, CD8+ and CD8+ TEMRA cells reached a purity of at least 90%.

What the research found in general, with its limitations: The number of individuals in the TCR sequencing and HLA analysis was recognized as being relatively small. In the total CD8+ and CD8+ TEMRA repertoires, over 15 and five Susac-specific public clones, respectively, were identified. Clonal expansion was observed in Susac syndrome CD8+ repertoires, with the highest expansion in CD8+ TEMRA cells and greater expansion in clinically active than in remitting patients.

Sequencing was performed on CD8+ T cells from PBMCs. The TCR comes from a human donor with Susac syndrome. The rearrangement combines TRBV7-9 with TRBJ2-1; 10 bases in the junction line up with TRBD2. The CDR3 region reads CASSLLGLASNEQFF. DNA sequence: TGTGCCAGCAGCTTATTGGGACTAGCGAGTAATGAGCAGTTCTTC.